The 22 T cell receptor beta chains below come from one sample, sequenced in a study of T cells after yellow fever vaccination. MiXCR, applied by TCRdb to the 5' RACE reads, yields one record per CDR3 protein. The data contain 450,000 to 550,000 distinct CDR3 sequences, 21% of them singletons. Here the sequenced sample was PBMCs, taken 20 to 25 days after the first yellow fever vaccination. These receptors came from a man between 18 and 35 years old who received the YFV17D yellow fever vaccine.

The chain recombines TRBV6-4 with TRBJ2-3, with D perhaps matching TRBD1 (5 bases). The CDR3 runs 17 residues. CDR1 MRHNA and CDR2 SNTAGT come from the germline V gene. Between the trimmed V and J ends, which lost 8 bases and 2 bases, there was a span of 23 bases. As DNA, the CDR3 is TGTGCCAGCCTAAGAAGGAAGGGGCCCTCTCCCACAGATACGCAGTATTTT. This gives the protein CASLRRKGPSPTDTQYF.

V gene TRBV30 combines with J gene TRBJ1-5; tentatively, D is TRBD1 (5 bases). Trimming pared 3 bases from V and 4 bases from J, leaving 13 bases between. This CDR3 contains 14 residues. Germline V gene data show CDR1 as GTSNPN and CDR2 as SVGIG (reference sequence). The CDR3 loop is CAWSPLWGNQPQHF. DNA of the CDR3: TGTGCCTGGAGCCCTCTGTGGGGGAATCAGCCCCAGCATTTT.

The CDR3 loop reads CASSYVAATNEKLFF. As DNA, the CDR3 is TGTGCCAGCAGTTACGTGGCTGCAACTAATGAAAAACTGTTTTTT. V and J are TRBV6-5 and TRBJ1-4; D is ambiguous. Trimming took 2 bases from V and 0 from J, leaving 7 bases between them. From germline, CDR1 is MNHEY and CDR2 SVGAGI. This CDR3 has 15 residues.

For the CDR3, the DNA is TGCGCCAGCAGCCAAGAGTTGCCGGGGGGGTCCACCGGGGAGCTGTTTTTT. This codes for CASSQELPGGSTGELFF. The chain recombines TRBV4-3 with TRBJ2-2; 8 positions match TRBD2. With V trimmed by 0 bases and J by 4 bases, 7 bases remained unmatched. The V gene's germline CDR1 is LGHNA and CDR2 YSLEER. This CDR3 is built from 17 residues.

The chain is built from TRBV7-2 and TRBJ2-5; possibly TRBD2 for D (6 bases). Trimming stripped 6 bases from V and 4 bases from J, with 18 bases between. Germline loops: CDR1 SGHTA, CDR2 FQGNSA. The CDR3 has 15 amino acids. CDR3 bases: TGTGCCAGCAGTCACCCTAACGGGGGTCGAGAGACCCAGTACTTC. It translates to CASSHPNGGRETQYF.

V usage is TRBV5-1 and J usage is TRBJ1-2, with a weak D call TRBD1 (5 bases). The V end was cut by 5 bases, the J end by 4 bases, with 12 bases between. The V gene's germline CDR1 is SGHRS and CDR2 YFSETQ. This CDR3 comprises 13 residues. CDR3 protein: CASRPSGLYGYTF. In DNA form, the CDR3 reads TGCGCCAGCAGGCCTTCGGGACTCTATGGCTACACCTTC.

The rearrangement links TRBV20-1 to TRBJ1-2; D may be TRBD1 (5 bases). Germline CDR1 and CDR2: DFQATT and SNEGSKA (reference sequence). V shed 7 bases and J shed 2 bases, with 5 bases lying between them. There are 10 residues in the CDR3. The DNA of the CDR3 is TGCAGTGGACAGAACTATGGCTACACCTTC. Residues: CSGQNYGYTF.

CDR3 in DNA: TGCGCCAGCAGCGACGTGGGACAAGGCTACACCTTC. It encodes CASSDVGQGYTF. The chain combines TRBV5-1 with TRBJ1-2, with D perhaps TRBD1 (6 bases). Germline CDR1 SGHRS, CDR2 YFSETQ. With 4 bases removed from V and 8 bases from J, the gap between germline ends came to 12 bases. The CDR3 covers 12 residues.

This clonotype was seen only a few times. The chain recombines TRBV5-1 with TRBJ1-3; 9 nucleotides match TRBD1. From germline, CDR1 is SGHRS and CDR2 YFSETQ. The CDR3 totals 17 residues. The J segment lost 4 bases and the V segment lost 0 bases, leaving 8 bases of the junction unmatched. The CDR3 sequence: CASSLEQGAYSGNTIYF. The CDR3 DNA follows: TGCGCCAGCAGCTTGGAACAGGGGGCGTATTCGGGAAACACCATATATTTT.

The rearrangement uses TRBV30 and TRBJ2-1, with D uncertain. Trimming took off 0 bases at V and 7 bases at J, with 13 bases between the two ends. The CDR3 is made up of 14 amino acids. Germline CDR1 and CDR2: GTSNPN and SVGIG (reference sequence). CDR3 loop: CAWSVDGVVNEQFF. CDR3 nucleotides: TGTGCCTGGAGTGTAGACGGAGTAGTAAATGAGCAGTTCTTC.

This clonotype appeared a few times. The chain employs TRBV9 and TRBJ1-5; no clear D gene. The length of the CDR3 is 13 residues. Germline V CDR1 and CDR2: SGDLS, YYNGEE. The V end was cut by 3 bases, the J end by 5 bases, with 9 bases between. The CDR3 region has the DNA TGTGCCAGCAGCGGGGGATTGGATCAGCCCCAGCATTTT. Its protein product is CASSGGLDQPQHF.

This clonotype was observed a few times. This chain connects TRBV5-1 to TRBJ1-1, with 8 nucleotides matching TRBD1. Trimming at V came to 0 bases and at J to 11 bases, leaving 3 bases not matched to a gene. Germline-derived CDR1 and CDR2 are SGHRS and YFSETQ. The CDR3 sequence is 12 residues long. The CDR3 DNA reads TGCGCCAGCAGCTTGGGGGGACAGGCCGCTTTCTTT. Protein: CASSLGGQAAFF.

Written as DNA, the CDR3 is TGCGCCAGCAGCTTGGAGGTTTGGGGGACTAGCGGGGGGGCCTCGCTGCATGAGCAGTTCTTC. Protein sequence: CASSLEVWGTSGGASLHEQFF. The gene calls are TRBV5-1 and TRBJ2-1; 16 bases line up with TRBD2. The CDR3 is made up of 21 amino acids. Germline CDR1 SGHRS, CDR2 YFSETQ. V lost 0 bases and J lost 8; bases outside the gene matches: 17.

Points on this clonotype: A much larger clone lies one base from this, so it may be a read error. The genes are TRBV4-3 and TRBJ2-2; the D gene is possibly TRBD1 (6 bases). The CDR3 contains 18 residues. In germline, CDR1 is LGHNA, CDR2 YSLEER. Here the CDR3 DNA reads TGCGCCAGCAGCCAAAGATTGACCGGGACAACGAACACCGCGGAGCTGTTTTTT. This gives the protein CASSQRLTGTTNTAELFF.

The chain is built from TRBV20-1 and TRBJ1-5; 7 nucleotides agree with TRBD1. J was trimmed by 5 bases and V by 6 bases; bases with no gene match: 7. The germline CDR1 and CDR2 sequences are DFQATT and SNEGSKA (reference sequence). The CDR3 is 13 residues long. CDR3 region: CSAESDRDQPQHF. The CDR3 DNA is TGCAGTGCAGAATCCGACAGGGATCAGCCCCAGCATTTT.

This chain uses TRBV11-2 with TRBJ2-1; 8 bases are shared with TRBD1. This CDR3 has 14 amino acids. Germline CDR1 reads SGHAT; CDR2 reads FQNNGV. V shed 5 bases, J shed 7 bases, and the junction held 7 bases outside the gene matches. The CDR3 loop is CASSATGGWNEQFF. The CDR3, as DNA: TGTGCCAGCAGCGCCACAGGGGGTTGGAATGAGCAGTTCTTC.

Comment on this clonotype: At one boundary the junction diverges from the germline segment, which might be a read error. DNA for the CDR3: TGTGCCAGCAGTCACTCACTAGCGGGGTGGTTCTTC. It codes for CASSHSLAGWFF. The gene calls are TRBV6-5 and TRBJ2-1; TRBD2 matches at 10 bases. The CDR3 spans 12 residues. Per the germline V gene, CDR1 is MNHEY and CDR2 is SVGAGI.

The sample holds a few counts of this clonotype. CDR3 region: CASSLRSAHEQYF. In DNA form, the CDR3 reads TGTGCCAGCAGCTTAAGGAGCGCCCACGAGCAGTACTTC. The V gene is TRBV7-2, the J gene TRBJ2-7; unclear D gene. The CDR3 is made up of 13 amino acids. V lost 2 bases, J lost 5 bases, and 10 bases lay in between. Germline CDR1 and CDR2: SGHTA and FQGNSA.

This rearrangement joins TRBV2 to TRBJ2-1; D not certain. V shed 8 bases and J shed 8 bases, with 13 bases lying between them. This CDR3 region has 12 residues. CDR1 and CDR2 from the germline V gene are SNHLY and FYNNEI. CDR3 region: CASHGDGDEQFF. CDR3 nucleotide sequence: TGTGCCAGCCACGGAGATGGCGATGAGCAGTTCTTC.

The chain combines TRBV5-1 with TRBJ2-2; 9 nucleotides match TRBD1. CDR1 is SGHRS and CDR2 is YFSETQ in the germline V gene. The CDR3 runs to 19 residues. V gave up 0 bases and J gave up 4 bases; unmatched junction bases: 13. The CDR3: CASSLAHGQGLPVTGELFF. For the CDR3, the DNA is TGCGCCAGCAGCTTGGCCCATGGACAGGGGCTGCCGGTCACCGGGGAGCTGTTTTTT.

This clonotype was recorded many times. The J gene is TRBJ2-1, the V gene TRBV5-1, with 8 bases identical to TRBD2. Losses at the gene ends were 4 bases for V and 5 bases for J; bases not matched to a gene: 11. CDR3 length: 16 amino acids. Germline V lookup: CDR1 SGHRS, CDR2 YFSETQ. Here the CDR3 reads CASSPLIAGKNNEQFF. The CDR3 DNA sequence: TGCGCCAGCAGCCCCCTAATAGCGGGGAAAAACAATGAGCAGTTCTTC.

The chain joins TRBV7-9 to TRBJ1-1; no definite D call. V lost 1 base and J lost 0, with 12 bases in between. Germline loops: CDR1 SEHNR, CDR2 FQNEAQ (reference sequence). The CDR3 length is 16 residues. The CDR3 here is CASSLVTVLLNTEAFF. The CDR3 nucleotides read TGTGCCAGCAGCTTAGTAACAGTGCTTCTGAACACTGAAGCTTTCTTT.